The clone carrying this T cell receptor beta chain was counted only a few times. Its antigen is undetermined. Within the sample, other DNA sequences also encode this same CDR3. This sample stems from a study of shared clonotypes between healthy human individuals. Study-level points and caveats: Read depth was anticipated to influence clonotype sharing among donors.

The authors ran the assay at deep level. Clones were read by immunoSEQ multiplex PCR, and TCRdb kept only the in-frame ones, dropping some. The data hold 450,000 to 500,000 clones, with roughly 80% observed a single time. CDR3 length: 14 residues. The germline CDR1 and CDR2 sequences are MDHEN and SYDVKM. With 3 bases removed from V and 0 bases from J, the gap between germline ends came to 5 bases. Donation came from healthy HIV-negative adults that had no recent acute infections or vaccinations. The donors, all of them Caucasian adults, lived in Nashville, Tennessee. The sample taken for sequencing was PBMCs. The source of this sequence is a woman between 40 and 55 years old in good health. Some clones in this sample may be carry-over from other donors' samples. The chain recombines TRBV28 with TRBJ1-4, with D possibly being TRBD1 (5 bases). The CDR3 loop reads CASSLTATNEKLFF. The CDR3, as DNA: TGTGCCAGCAGTTTGACAGCAACTAATGAAAAACTGTTTTTT.